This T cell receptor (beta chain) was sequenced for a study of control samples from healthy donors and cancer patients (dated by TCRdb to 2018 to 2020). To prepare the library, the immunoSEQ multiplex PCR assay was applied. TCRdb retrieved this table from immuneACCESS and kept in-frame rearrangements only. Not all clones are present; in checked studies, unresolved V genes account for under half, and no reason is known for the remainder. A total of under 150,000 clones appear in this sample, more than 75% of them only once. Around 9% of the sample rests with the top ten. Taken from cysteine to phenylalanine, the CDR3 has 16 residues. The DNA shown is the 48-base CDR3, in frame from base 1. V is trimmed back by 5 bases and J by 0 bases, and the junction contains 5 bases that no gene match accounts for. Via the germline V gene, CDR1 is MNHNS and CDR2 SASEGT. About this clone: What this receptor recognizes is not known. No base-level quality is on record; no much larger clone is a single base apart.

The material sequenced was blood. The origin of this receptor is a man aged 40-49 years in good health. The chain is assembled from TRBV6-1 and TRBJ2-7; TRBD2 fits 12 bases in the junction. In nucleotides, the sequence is TGTGCCAGCAGTAAAGAACTAGCGGGGGGCTCCTACGAGCAGTACTTC. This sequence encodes CASSKELAGGSYEQYF.